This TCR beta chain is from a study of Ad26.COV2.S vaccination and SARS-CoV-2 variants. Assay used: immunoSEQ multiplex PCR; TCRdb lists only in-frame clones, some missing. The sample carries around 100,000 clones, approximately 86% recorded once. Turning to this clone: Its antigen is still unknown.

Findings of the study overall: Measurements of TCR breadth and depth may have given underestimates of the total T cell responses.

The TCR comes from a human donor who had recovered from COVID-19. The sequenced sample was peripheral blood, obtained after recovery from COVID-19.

CDR3 amino acids: CASSKEFSGANVLTF. CDR3 bases: TGTGCCAGCTCCAAGGAGTTCTCTGGGGCCAACGTCCTGACTTTC. The chain uses TRBV6-4 and TRBJ2-6; no definite D call. Looked up from germline, CDR1 is MRHNA and CDR2 is SNTAGT. The CDR3 is made up of 15 amino acids. Trimming pared 8 bases from V and 0 bases from J, leaving 11 bases between.